Each of the 3 T cell receptor beta chains below was sequenced from the same sample in a study of T cells in narcolepsy. The table came from immunoSEQ multiplex PCR; TCRdb's copy has only in-frame clones and leaves some out. The data hold some 30,000 clones, with around 87% observed a single time. The sample was memory (CD45RA-) CD4+ T cells from blood. These receptors were obtained from a human donor in good health.

This clone was found once. The chain links TRBV7-2 to TRBJ2-5; the D gene is possibly TRBD2 (5 bases). The DNA end favors TRBJ2-7, so the J call may be wrong. Germline assignment: CDR1 SGHTA and CDR2 FQGNSA. The CDR3 has 13 amino acids. The CDR3 here is CASSLVREYEQYF. CDR3 bases: TGTGCCAGCAGCTTAGTGAGGGAATACGAGCAGTACTTC.

This rearrangement joins TRBV20-1 to TRBJ2-5; no reliable D call. This CDR3 comprises 11 residues. With 5 bases removed from V and 4 bases from J, the gap between germline ends came to 8 bases. Germline assignment: CDR1 DFQATT and CDR2 SNEGSKA (reference sequence). The CDR3 sequence: CSADTGETQYF. CDR3 DNA: TGCAGTGCTGATACGGGAGAGACCCAGTACTTC.

The CDR3 DNA is TGTGCCAGCAGCCCAACCGGGACAGGGGGCGAGGTCTATGGCTACACCTTC. Translated, it gives CASSPTGTGGEVYGYTF. The chain carries TRBV7-3 and TRBJ1-2, with 12 positions matching TRBD1. The germline V gene encodes CDR1 SGHTA and CDR2 FQGTGA. The V gene end was trimmed by 5 bases and the J gene end by 4 bases; junction bases not matched to a gene: 11. The CDR3 consists of 17 residues. Together with reference TRBV7-3 and TRBJ1-2, the CDR3 gives the full variable domain: GAGVSQTPSNKVTEKGKYVELRCDPISGHTALYWYRQSLGQGPEFLIYFQGTGAADDSGLPNDRFFAVRPEGSVSTLKIQRTERGDSAVYLCASSPTGTGGEVYGYTFGSGTRLTVV.